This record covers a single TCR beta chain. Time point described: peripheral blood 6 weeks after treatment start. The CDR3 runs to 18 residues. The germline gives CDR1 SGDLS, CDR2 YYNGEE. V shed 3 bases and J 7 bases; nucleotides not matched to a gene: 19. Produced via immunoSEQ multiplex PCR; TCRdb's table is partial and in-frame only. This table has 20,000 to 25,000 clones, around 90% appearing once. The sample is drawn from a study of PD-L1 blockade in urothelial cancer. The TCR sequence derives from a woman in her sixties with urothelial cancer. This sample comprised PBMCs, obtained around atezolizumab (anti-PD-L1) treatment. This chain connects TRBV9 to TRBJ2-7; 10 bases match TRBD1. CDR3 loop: CASSEERVWDRGFFEQYF. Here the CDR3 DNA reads TGTGCCAGCAGCGAGGAACGGGTATGGGACAGGGGTTTTTTTGAGCAGTACTTC. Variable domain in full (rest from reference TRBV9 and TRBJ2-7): DSGVTQTPKHLITATGQRVTLRCSPRSGDLSVYWYQQSLDQGLQFLIQYYNGEERAKGNILERFSAQQFPDLHSELNLSSLELGDSALYFCASSEERVWDRGFFEQYFGPGTRLTVT.